This T cell receptor (beta chain) was obtained from a study of T-cell reconstitution after alpha-beta-depleted transplantation in children (dated by TCRdb to 2016 to 2018). Study-level background: Using TCR repertoire profiling, the study quantitatively followed how T-cell immune reconstitution unfolded in children after TCRalphabeta/CD19-depleted allogeneic hematopoietic cell transplantation.

Library preparation employed PCR. Sequencing relied on an Illumina HiSeq 2500. To normalize quantification of the TCRbeta repertoire, the TCR libraries were built with molecular barcoding that relied on unique molecular identifiers. The raw public data were reprocessed by TCRdb itself: fastp quality trimming at Q25, MiXCR clonotype calling, in-frame beta chains only. Identical CDR3 protein sequences are pooled into one entry, listed with their most common genes and DNA. For this sample the table gives more than 150,000 distinct CDR3 sequences, of which about 6.4% were detected only once. About 2.9% of the sample is in the top ten clones. Via the germline V gene (reference sequence), CDR1 is DFQATT and CDR2 SNEGSKA. Trimming removed 6 bases from V and 1 base from J, leaving 12 bases between the germline ends. Spanning cysteine to phenylalanine, the CDR3 consists of 13 amino acids. CDR3 DNA only is kept here, 39 bases in frame from base 1.

About this clonotype itself: It has no known antigen specificity. It has no much larger one-base neighbor in the sample; base qualities were not kept.

The receptor was isolated from a human donor who donated a stem cell graft to a child with Wiskott-Aldrich syndrome. The chain couples TRBV20-1 to TRBJ1-1; no confident D gene assignment can be made. This sample comprised PBMCs from the stem cell graft donor, obtained from the stem cell graft. The bases read TGCAGTGCCGCGGCAACCACGAACACTGAAGCTTTCTTT. This gives the protein CSAAATTNTEAFF.